This T cell receptor (beta chain) was captured in a study of T cells in Graves' hyperthyroidism and ophthalmopathy. RNA transcripts provided the source from which TCR beta CDR3 regions were amplified. The TCR CDR3 was amplified in a first-round RT-PCR using the HTBI primer set. A single record per CDR3 protein comes from TCRdb applying MiXCR to the multiplex PCR reads. This sample yields a few hundred thousand distinct CDR3 sequences, of which over 13% are seen a single time; over 15% belongs to the top ten. Germline loops: CDR1 LNHDA, CDR2 SQIVND (reference sequence). The V gene end was trimmed by 3 bases and the J gene end by 8 bases; junction bases not matched to a gene: 5. The CDR3 contains 13 residues. Any patient presenting with uncontrolled infection, other autoimmune disease, pregnancy or lactation was left out. Source material for PBMCs was about 10 ml fresh peripheral blood.

The source material was blood. This chain connects TRBV19 to TRBJ1-1, with 8 bases lining up with TRBD1. The source is a woman aged 18-29 years with Graves' hyperthyroidism. The CDR3 protein is CASSMQRDREAFF. DNA of the CDR3: TGTGCCAGTAGTATGCAACGGGACAGGGAAGCTTTCTTT.